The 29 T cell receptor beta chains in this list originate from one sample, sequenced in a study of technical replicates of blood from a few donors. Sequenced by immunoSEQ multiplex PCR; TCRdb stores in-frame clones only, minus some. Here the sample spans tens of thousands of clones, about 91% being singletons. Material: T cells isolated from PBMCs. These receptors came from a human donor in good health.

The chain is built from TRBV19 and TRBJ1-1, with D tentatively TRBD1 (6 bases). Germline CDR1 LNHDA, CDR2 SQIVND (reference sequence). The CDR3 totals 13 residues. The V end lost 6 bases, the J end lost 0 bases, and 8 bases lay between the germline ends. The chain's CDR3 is CASRTGMNTEAFF. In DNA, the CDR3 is TGTGCCAGTAGGACAGGTATGAACACTGAAGCTTTCTTT.

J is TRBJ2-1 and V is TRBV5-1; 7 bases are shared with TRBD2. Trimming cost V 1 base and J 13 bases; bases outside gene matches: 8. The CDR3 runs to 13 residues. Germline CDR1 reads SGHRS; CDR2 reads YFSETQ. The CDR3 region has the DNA TGCGCCAGCAGCTTGAGGCTGAGGGACTACCAGTTCTTC. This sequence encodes CASSLRLRDYQFF.

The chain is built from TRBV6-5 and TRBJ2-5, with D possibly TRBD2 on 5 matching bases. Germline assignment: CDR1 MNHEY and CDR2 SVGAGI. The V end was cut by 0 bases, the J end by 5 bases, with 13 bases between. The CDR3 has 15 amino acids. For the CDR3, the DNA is TGTGCCAGCAGTTACTCGATGTGGACTCTGGAGACCCAGTACTTC. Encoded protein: CASSYSMWTLETQYF.

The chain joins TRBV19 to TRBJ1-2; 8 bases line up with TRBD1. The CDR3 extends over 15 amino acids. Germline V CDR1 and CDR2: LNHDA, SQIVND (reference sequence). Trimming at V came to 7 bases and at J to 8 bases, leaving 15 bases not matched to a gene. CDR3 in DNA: TGTGCCAGTACCCGGGGCGACAGGGGAAGTGAGGGCTACACCTTC. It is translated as CASTRGDRGSEGYTF.

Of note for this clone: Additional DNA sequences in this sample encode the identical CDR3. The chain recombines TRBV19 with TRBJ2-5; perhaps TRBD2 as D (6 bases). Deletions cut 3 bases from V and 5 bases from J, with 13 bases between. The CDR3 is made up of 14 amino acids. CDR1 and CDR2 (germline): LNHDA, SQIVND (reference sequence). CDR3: CASSIVSGRETQYF. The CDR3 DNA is TGTGCCAGTAGTATTGTCTCGGGGAGGGAGACCCAGTACTTC.

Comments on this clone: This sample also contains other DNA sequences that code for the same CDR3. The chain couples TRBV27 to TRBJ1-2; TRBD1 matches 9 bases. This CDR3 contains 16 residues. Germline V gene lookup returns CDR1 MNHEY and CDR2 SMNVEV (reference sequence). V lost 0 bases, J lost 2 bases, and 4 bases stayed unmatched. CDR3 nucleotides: TGTGCCAGCAGTTTATCAGGACAGGGGTCAAACTATGGCTACACCTTC. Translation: CASSLSGQGSNYGYTF.

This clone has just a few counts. DNA for the CDR3: TGTGCCAGCAGCTTAGGACAGGGAGGTCCTCGACCCCTCCACTTT. Translation gives CASSLGQGGPRPLHF. The chain couples TRBV11-2 to TRBJ1-6, with 7 bases that match TRBD1. The CDR3 is 15 residues long. Germline V CDR1 and CDR2: SGHAT, FQNNGV. The ends lost 1 base at V and 12 bases at J; junction bases unmatched: 9.

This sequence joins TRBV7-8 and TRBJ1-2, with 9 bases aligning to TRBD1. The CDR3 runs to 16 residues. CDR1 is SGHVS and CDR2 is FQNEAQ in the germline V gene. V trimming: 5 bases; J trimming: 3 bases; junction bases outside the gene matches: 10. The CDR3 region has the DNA TGTGCCAGCAGCCCCTATACAGGGGGCAGCTACTATGGCTACACCTTC. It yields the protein CASSPYTGGSYYGYTF.

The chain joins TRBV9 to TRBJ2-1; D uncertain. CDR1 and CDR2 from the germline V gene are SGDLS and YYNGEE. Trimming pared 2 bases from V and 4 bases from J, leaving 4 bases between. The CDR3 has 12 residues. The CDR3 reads CASSVRYNEQFF. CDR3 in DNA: TGTGCCAGCAGCGTTCGTTACAATGAGCAGTTCTTC.

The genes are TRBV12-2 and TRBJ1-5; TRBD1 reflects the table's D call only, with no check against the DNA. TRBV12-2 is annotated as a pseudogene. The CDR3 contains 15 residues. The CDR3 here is CASRFRTGGNQPQHF. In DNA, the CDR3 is TGTGCAAGTCGCTTTCGGACAGGGGGCAATCAGCCCCAGCATTTT.

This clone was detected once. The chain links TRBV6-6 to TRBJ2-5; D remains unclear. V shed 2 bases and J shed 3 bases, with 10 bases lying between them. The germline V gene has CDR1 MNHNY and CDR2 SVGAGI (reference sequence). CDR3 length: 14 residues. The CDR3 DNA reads TGTGCCAGCAGTTACCCATCACGGGAAGAGACCCAGTACTTC. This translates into CASSYPSREETQYF.

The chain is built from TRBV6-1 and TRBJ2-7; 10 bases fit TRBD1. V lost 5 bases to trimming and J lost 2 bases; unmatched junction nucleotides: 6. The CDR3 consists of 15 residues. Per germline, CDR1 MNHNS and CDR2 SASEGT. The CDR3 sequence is CASSLKTGGPYEQYF. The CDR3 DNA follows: TGTGCCAGCAGTCTCAAGACAGGGGGCCCCTACGAGCAGTACTTC.

CDR3 amino acids: CASRRDSVGYGYTF. CDR3 nucleotide sequence: TGTGCCAGCAGAAGGGACAGCGTAGGGTATGGCTACACCTTC. The V gene is TRBV6-1, the J gene TRBJ1-2; TRBD1 matches at 7 bases. V trimming: 6 bases; J trimming: 5 bases; junction bases outside the gene matches: 9. Germline values: CDR1 MNHNS, CDR2 SASEGT. This CDR3 is built from 14 residues.

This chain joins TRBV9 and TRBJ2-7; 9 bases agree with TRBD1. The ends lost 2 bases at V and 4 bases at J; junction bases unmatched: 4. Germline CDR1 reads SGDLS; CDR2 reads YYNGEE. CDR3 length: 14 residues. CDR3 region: CASSVGQGTYEQYF. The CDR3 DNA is TGTGCCAGCAGCGTCGGACAGGGGACATACGAGCAGTACTTC.

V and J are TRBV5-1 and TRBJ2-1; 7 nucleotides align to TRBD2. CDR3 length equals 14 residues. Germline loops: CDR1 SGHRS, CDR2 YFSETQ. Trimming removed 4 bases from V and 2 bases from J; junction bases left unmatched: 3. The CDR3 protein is CASSGRGTYNEQFF. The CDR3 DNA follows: TGCGCCAGCAGCGGGCGGGGGACCTACAATGAGCAGTTCTTC.

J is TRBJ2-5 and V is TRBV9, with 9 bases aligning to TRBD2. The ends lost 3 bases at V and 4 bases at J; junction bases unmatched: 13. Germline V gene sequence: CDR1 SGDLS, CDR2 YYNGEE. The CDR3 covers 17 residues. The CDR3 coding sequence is TGTGCCAGCAGCGAGGCCCCGATTGCGGGGGGGGCAGAGACCCAGTACTTC. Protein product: CASSEAPIAGGAETQYF.

CDR3 in amino acids: CASSIRGGRIQPQHF. The CDR3 nucleotides read TGTGCCAGTAGTATCCGAGGGGGCAGGATTCAGCCCCAGCATTTT. The chain links TRBV19 to TRBJ1-5; 7 bases agree with TRBD1. This CDR3 spans 15 amino acids. Trimming at V came to 3 bases and at J to 6 bases, leaving 8 bases not matched to a gene. Per germline, CDR1 LNHDA and CDR2 SQIVND (reference sequence).

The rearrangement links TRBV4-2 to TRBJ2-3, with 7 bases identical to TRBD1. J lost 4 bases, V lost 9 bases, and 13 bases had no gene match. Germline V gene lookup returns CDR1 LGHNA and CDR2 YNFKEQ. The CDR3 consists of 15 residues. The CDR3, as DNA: TGTGCCAGTGGGGAAGGGGGCGCTAACGCAGATACGCAGTATTTT. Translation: CASGEGGANADTQYF.

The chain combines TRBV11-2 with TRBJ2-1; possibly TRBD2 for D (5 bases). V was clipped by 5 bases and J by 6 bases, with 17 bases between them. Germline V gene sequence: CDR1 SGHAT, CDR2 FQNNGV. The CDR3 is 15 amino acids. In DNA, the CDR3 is TGTGCCAGCAGCCCAATTCGGGGTGCTGGCAATGAGCAGTTCTTC. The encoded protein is CASSPIRGAGNEQFF. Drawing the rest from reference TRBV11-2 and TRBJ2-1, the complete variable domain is EAGVAQSPRYKIIEKRQSVAFWCNPISGHATLYWYQQILGQGPKLLIQFQNNGVVDDSQLPKDRFSAERLKGVDSTLKIQPAKLEDSAVYLCASSPIRGAGNEQFFGPGTRLTVL.

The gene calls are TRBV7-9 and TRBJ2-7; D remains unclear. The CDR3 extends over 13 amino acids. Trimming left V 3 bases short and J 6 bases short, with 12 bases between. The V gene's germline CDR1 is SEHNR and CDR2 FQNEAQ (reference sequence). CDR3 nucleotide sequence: TGTGCCAGCAGCTTGATAGGTGGCGGCGAGCAGTACTTC. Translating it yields CASSLIGGGEQYF.

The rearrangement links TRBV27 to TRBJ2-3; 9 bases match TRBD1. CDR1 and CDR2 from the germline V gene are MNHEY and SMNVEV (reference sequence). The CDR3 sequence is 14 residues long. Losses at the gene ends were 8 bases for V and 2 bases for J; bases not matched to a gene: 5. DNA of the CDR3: TGTGCCAGCCGCGACAGGGGGATCACAGATACGCAGTATTTT. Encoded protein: CASRDRGITDTQYF.

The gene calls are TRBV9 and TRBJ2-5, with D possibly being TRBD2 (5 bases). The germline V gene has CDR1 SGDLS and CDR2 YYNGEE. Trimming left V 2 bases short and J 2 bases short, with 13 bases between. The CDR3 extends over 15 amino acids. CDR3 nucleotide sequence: TGTGCCAGCAGCGTGTCAGCGGTTATACAAGAGACCCAGTACTTC. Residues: CASSVSAVIQETQYF.

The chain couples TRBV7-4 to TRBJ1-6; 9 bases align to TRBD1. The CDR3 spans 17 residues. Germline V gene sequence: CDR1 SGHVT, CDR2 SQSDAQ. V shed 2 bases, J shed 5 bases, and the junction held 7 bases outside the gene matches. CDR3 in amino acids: CASSLSGTGHHNSPLHF. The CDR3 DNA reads TGTGCCAGCAGCTTAAGCGGGACAGGGCACCATAATTCACCCCTCCACTTT.

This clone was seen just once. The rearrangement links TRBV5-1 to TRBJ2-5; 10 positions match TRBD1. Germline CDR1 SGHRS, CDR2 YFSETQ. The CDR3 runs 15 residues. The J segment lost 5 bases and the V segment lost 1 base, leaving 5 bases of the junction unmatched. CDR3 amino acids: CASSLSLGQGETQYF. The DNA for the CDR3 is TGCGCCAGCAGCTTGAGCCTGGGACAGGGGGAGACCCAGTACTTC.

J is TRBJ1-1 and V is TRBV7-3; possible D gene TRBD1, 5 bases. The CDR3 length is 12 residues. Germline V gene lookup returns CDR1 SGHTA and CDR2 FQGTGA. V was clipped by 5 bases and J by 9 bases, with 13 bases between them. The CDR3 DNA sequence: TGTGCCAGCAGCACCCAACGGGGGAAAGCTTTCTTT. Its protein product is CASSTQRGKAFF.

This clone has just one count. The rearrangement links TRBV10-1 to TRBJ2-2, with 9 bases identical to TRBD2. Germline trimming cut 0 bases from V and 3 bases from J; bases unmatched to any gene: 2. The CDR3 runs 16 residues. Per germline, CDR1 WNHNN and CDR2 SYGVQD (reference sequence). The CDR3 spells CASSESTSGDTGELFF. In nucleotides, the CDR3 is TGCGCCAGCAGTGAGTCGACTAGCGGAGACACCGGGGAGCTGTTTTTT.

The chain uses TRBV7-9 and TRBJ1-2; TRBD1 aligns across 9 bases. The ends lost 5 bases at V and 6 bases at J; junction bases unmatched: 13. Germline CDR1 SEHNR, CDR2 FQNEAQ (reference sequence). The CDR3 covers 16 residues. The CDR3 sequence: CASSLPKGQGPHGYTF. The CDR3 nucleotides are TGTGCCAGCAGCCTCCCGAAAGGACAGGGGCCGCATGGCTACACCTTC.

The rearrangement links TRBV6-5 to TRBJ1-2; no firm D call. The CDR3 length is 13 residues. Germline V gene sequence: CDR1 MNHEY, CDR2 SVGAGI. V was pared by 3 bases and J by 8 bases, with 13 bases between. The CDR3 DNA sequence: TGTGCCAGCAGTTATATCAGCGCCCACGGCTACACCTTC. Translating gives CASSYISAHGYTF.

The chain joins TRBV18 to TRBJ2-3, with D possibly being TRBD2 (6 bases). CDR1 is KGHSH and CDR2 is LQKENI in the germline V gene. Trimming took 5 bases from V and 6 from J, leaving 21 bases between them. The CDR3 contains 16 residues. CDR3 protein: CASSALAAQHGDTQYF. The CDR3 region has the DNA TGTGCCAGCTCAGCGTTAGCGGCCCAACATGGGGATACGCAGTATTTT. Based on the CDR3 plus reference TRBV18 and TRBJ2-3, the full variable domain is NAGVMQNPRHLVRRRGQEARLRCSPMKGHSHVYWYRQLPEEGLKFMVYLQKENIIDESGMPKERFSAEFPKEGPSILRIQQVVRGDSAAYFCASSALAAQHGDTQYFGPGTRLTVL.